These T cell receptor beta chains were read from a single sample in a study of PD-L1 blockade in urothelial cancer. Clones were read by immunoSEQ multiplex PCR, and TCRdb kept only the in-frame ones, dropping some. The sample comprises some 19,000 clones, about 90% of which are singletons, and about 16% rests with the top ten. The starting material was PBMCs, obtained around atezolizumab (anti-PD-L1) treatment. The receptor set was obtained from a woman aged 55-75 years with urothelial cancer. CDR3s include the opening cysteine and the closing phenylalanine or tryptophan. The D gene is left open where the match is weak. Clone size is stated in some rows and not others, as once, few, many or a class when expanded.

TRBJ1-2 | . | TRBV4-1 | . | TGCGCCAGCAGCCAAGAACGGGGGTCCGACCTCTATGGCTACACCTTC | CASSQERGSDLYGYTF
TRBJ1-2 | . | TRBV7-2 | . | TGTGCCAGCAGCTCAGGGGTATATGGCTACACCTTC | CASSSGVYGYTF
TRBJ2-7 | . | TRBV27 | . | TGTGCCAGCAGTTTGGGCATTTCCTACGAGCAGTACTTC | CASSLGISYEQYF
TRBJ2-3 | . | TRBV28 | TRBD2 | TGTGCCAGCAGCCTAGCGGGAGCCCCAGATACGCAGTATTTT | CASSLAGAPDTQYF
TRBJ1-6 | once | TRBV4-1 | TRBD1 | TGCGCCAGCACCCCTCTTCGGACAGGGAATTCACCCCTCCACTTT | CASTPLRTGNSPLHF
TRBJ2-3 | once | TRBV19 | TRBD1 | TGTGCCAGTAGTATCTCAAGGCCCGGGACAGGCACAGATACGCAGTATTTT | CASSISRPGTGTDTQYF
TRBJ1-2 | . | TRBV28 | . | TGTGCCAGCAGTTTATATGGGGGGAGAGGCTACACCTTC | CASSLYGGRGYTF
TRBJ2-7 | . | TRBV6-5 | . | TGTGCCACCCGGGAGCGCGGGGCCTACGAGCAGTACTTC | CATRERGAYEQYF
TRBJ2-7 | . | TRBV2 | TRBD2 | TGTGCCAGCAGTGAACATCGGGACTATATTCCCTACGAGCAGTACTTC | CASSEHRDYIPYEQYF
TRBJ1-3 | once | TRBV27 | . | TGTGCCAGCAGTTTATACGGAGGGCGGGGGAGCTCTGGAAACACCATATATTTT | CASSLYGGRGSSGNTIYF
TRBJ1-2 | . | TRBV2 | . | TGTGCCAGCAGTGAATTTGGACAGCCAGCTTATGGCTACACCTTC | CASSEFGQPAYGYTF
TRBJ2-3 | . | TRBV6-5 | TRBD2 | TGTGCCAGCAGTTACCAGCGGGGAAGCACAGATACGCAGTATTTT | CASSYQRGSTDTQYF
TRBJ1-2 | . | TRBV6-5 | . | TGTGCCAGCAGGGAAACTAATAGGGGCTATGGCTACACCTTC | CASRETNRGYGYTF
TRBJ1-5 | . | TRBV30 | . | TGTGCCTGGAGTGAACAAAATCAGCCCCAGCATTTT | CAWSEQNQPQHF
TRBJ1-5 | . | TRBV19 | . | TGTGCCAGTAGCCTCCGGGATTATTATAGCAATCAGCCCCAGCATTTT | CASSLRDYYSNQPQHF
TRBJ1-1 | few | TRBV4-3 | . | TGCGCCAGCAGCCAAACACAGGAGAGAAGCACTGAAGCTTTCTTT | CASSQTQERSTEAFF
TRBJ2-7 | . | TRBV21-1 | . | TGTGCCAGCAGCAAAAGACCAGCCCAACAGTACGAGCAGTACTTC | CASSKRPAQQYEQYF
TRBJ2-7 | once | TRBV5-1 | TRBD2 | TGCGCCAGCAGCTTGTTGGGACTAGCGGGAGAGGAGCAGTACTTC | CASSLLGLAGEEQYF
TRBJ1-2 | . | TRBV7-2 | . | TGTGCCAGCAGCTTACAGGAGGGGCTCGGAGGCTACACCTTC | CASSLQEGLGGYTF
TRBJ1-5 | . | TRBV7-2 | . | TGTGCCAGCAGCCGGGCGGCAGGGCTGGGTCAGCCCCAGCATTTT | CASSRAAGLGQPQHF
TRBJ1-4 | . | TRBV5-1 | . | TGCGCCAGCAGCTTGGCGCCAGAATTTTCAACTAATGAAAAACTGTTTTTT | CASSLAPEFSTNEKLFF
TRBJ2-5 | . | TRBV4-3 | TRBD2 | TGCGCCAGCAGTTCCCGACTAGCGGGAGAGACCCAGTACTTC | CASSSRLAGETQYF
TRBJ2-1 | . | TRBV4-1 | . | TGCGCCAGCAGCCTCTCAGGAAATGAGCAGTTCTTC | CASSLSGNEQFF
TRBJ2-1 | . | TRBV28 | TRBD2 | TGTGCCGGGACTAGCGGATACAATGAGCAGTTCTTC | CAGTSGYNEQFF
TRBJ2-2 | . | TRBV2 | . | TGTGCCAGCAGACTCAACACCGGGGAGCTGTTTTTT | CASRLNTGELFF
TRBJ2-5 | . | TRBV2 | TRBD2 | TGTGCCAGCAACCAGCGGGGGTACCAAGAGACCCAGTACTTC | CASNQRGYQETQYF
TRBJ2-5 | . | TRBV19 | . | TGTGCCAGTAGTAAGTCAAAAGGCGGCACCCAAAAATGGCAAGAGACCCAGTACTTC | CASSKSKGGTQKWQETQYF
TRBJ2-1 | . | TRBV27 | TRBD1 | TGTGCCAGCAGACAGGGGGCGTATTTCTTAAATGAGCAGTTCTTC | CASRQGAYFLNEQFF
TRBJ1-5 | . | TRBV28 | TRBD1 | TGTGCCAGCAGTTACTACGGGACAGGCGGGCAGCCCCAGCATTTT | CASSYYGTGGQPQHF
TRBJ1-2 | . | TRBV7-8 | . | TGTGCCAGCAGCCCGACCTCGACAGGCCTATATGGCTACACCTTC | CASSPTSTGLYGYTF
TRBJ2-1 | . | TRBV19 | . | TGTGCCAGTAGTATAGGACTCGGACCGACTAACTACAATGAGCAGTTCTTC | CASSIGLGPTNYNEQFF
TRBJ1-1 | . | TRBV29-1 | . | TGCAGCGTTGCCGCAGGGGAACCTACCACTGAAGCTTTCTTT | CSVAAGEPTTEAFF
TRBJ2-3 | . | TRBV2 | TRBD2 | TGTGCCAGCAACCTGGGACTAGCGGGCTCCACAGATACGCAGTATTTT | CASNLGLAGSTDTQYF
TRBJ1-2 | . | TRBV28 | . | TGTGCCAGCAGGGAGGTTACAGCAGTCTGGGGCTACACCTTC | CASREVTAVWGYTF
TRBJ2-7 | few | TRBV2 | TRBD1 | TGTGCCAGCCGGGACAGGGGGCAATACGAGCAGTACTTC | CASRDRGQYEQYF
TRBJ2-2 | . | TRBV7-6 | TRBD1 | TGTGCCAGCAGCCTAATGACAGGGGACGGGGAGCTGTTTTTT | CASSLMTGDGELFF
TRBJ2-7 | . | TRBV11-2 | . | TGTGCCAGCAGCCGGACTCGAGACTACGAGCAGTACTTC | CASSRTRDYEQYF
TRBJ2-1 | . | TRBV29-1 | . | TGCAGCGTTGAAGAGGGGCGGCCCCTATACAATGAGCAGTTCTTC | CSVEEGRPLYNEQFF
TRBJ1-2 | . | TRBV7-9 | TRBD1 | TGTGCCAGCAGCTTAGTGACAGGGGGAGATGGCTACACCTTC | CASSLVTGGDGYTF
TRBJ1-4 | . | TRBV4-2 | . | TGTGCCAGCAGCCATAGGGGGAAGGCAACTAATGAAAAACTGTTTTTT | CASSHRGKATNEKLFF
TRBJ2-7 | . | TRBV29-1 | TRBD1 | TGCAGCGTCTACGGGACAGGTCACGAGCAGTACTTC | CSVYGTGHEQYF
TRBJ2-7 | . | TRBV18 | TRBD2 | TGTGCCAGCTCACCACCCGGACTAGCGGGAGTTACATACGAGCAGTACTTC | CASSPPGLAGVTYEQYF
TRBJ1-1 | . | TRBV4-1 | . | TGCGCCAGCAGCCAATTAGCCTTGAACACTGAAGCTTTCTTT | CASSQLALNTEAFF
TRBJ1-2 | . | TRBV5-6 | . | TGTGCCAGCAGCATTGGACAGTACTATGGCTACACCTTC | CASSIGQYYGYTF
TRBJ2-1 | . | TRBV29-1 | TRBD1 | TGCAGCGTTACCGGGACAGTACTAAACAATGAGCAGTTCTTC | CSVTGTVLNNEQFF
TRBJ1-1 | . | TRBV6-6 | . | TGTGCCAGCAGCCTGGGGGGGGCTGAAGCTTTCTTT | CASSLGGAEAFF